This TCR beta chain is drawn from a study of beta chain features in type 1 diabetes. Note on this clone: Its antigen is not known.

Trimming pared 1 base from V and 2 bases from J, leaving 9 bases between. Germline V gene lookup returns CDR1 SGHDN and CDR2 FVKESK. The CDR3 covers 14 residues. Whole-study findings and limits: Type 1 diabetes patients had TCRB CDR3s that were shorter (moderately but significantly so) in all four CD4+ subsets.

Purity above 95% was achieved in all sorted populations. What was sequenced were expressed TCRB transcripts, since all of the isolated RNA had been reverse transcribed. Average reads for naive, central memory and regulatory T cell samples were about 3.7 million. Only in-frame clones appear in the TCRdb table, and some are missing; sequencing was by immunoSEQ multiplex PCR. The sample consists of roughly 220,000 clones, 16% of them appearing once. The TCR sequence derives from a young man with type 1 diabetes. The chain combines TRBV14 with TRBJ2-7, with no clear D. Sequenced: naive CD4+ T cells from blood. DNA of the CDR3: TGTGCCAGCAGCCAAGCCAGGCTGCCCTACGAGCAGTACTTC. It translates to CASSQARLPYEQYF.